This T cell receptor (beta chain) appears in the sequencing data of a study of blood T cell repertoires in COVID-19. Whole-study context: T cells, B-cell-depleted T cells, or PBMCs supplied cDNA or gDNA.

This clone appeared once. Clones were read by immunoSEQ multiplex PCR, and TCRdb kept only the in-frame ones, dropping some. The sample has some 370,000 clones, approximately 88% seen once. The germline V gene encodes CDR1 SGHRS and CDR2 YFSETQ. Trimming took off 4 bases at V and 1 base at J, with 15 bases between the two ends. This CDR3 contains 16 residues. This TCR came from a man aged 40-49 years with acute or convalescent COVID-19. The V call is TRBV5-1, the J call TRBJ1-5; D may be TRBD1 (5 bases). Sequencing was carried out using peripheral blood. The DNA for the CDR3 is TGCGCCAGCAGCCCCGAGGCTGGGGCCAGCAATCAGCCCCAGCATTTT. It specifies CASSPEAGASNQPQHF. Full variable domain (rest looked up from reference TRBV5-1 and TRBJ1-5): KAGVTQTPRYLIKTRGQQVTLSCSPISGHRSVSWYQQTPGQGLQFLFEYFSETQRNKGNFPGRFSGRQFSNSRSEMNVSTLELGDSALYLCASSPEAGASNQPQHFGDGTRLSIL.